The entry that follows covers one T cell receptor beta chain sequence. The antigen is unknown. This sample was taken from a study of post-analysis software for immune sequencing data. V was trimmed by 2 bases and J by 1 base, leaving 12 bases between them. The CDR3 has 15 residues. Looked up from germline, CDR1 is ENHRY and CDR2 is SYGVKD. Study observations and caveats: Compared with controls, patients had more of about 5 TRBV segments, including TRBV5-6, TRBV5-1 and TRBV20-1.

Incorporated into the TCR beta cDNA libraries were unique molecular identifiers, which served to reduce PCR and sequencing biases. TCRdb reprocessed the PCR reads with MiXCR, giving one entry per CDR3 protein. The table lists roughly 170,000 distinct CDR3 sequences, 30% of them singletons. The specimen was blood. This clonotype was obtained from a girl between 10 and 17 years old with multiple sclerosis. The chain recombines TRBV10-3 with TRBJ2-7; the D gene could be TRBD1 or TRBD2 (5 bases each). CDR3 sequence: CAISEASWGSYEQYF. As DNA, the CDR3 is TGTGCCATCAGTGAGGCCTCGTGGGGGTCCTACGAGCAGTACTTC.